The sequence of this T cell receptor beta chain was determined in a study of cytomegalovirus exposure and HLA in healthy donors. General study findings and limits: About 87% or about 30% of the time was how often most TCR beta V segments were productive, according to an earlier analysis. Later analysis indicated greater clonal expansion among HLA-associated TCR beta chains than among equally common other chains.

This clone is medium-sized (0.01 to 0.1%) by share. What it recognizes is unknown. PCR used 60 Vbeta primers and 13 Jbeta primers. Per the authors' pipeline: The authors later counted 70 million to 80 million unique TCR beta chains, some 11 million of them shared. Using immunoSEQ multiplex PCR, the repertoire was profiled, and TCRdb retains in-frame clones only, with some absent. V and J calls and clone size are those listed in that table; D and trimming were worked out from the DNA. The repertoire holds approximately 170,000 clones, approximately 80% seen once, with roughly 7% in the top ten. The sequence was obtained from a woman in her thirties or forties in good health and CMV-seropositive. Input material: PBMCs.

CDR3 sequence (DNA): TGCAGCGTCGCCGGACTAGCGGGGCCGGCCTCTCCCTACGAGCAGTACTTC. Its translation: CSVAGLAGPASPYEQYF. This chain links TRBV29-1 with TRBJ2-7, with 12 nucleotides matching TRBD2. This CDR3 region has 17 residues. Unmatched junction bases numbered 14, after V lost 6 bases and J lost 2 bases. Germline-derived CDR1 and CDR2 are SQVTM and ANQGSEA.